This TCR beta chain comes out of a study of blood T cell repertoires in COVID-19. Study-wide context: Researchers got acute and convalescent COVID-19 samples from the United States, Italy and Spain. The analysed material was cDNA or gDNA that came from T cells, B-cell-depleted T cells, or PBMCs.

In the source study's methods: It was from reference gene primer amplification that nucleated cell counts were estimated. The assay was immunoSEQ multiplex PCR, and TCRdb's table has in-frame clones only and misses some. V and J calls and clone size are those listed in that table; D and trimming were worked out from the DNA. The sample includes 120,000 or so clones, around 77% of them seen just once. This TCR derives from a human donor in a cohort sampled during active COVID-19. The sequenced sample consisted of peripheral blood.

The CDR3 DNA is TGTGCCAGCAGTTACAGCGGGAGAGATCAGCCCCAGCATTTT. Translated, it gives CASSYSGRDQPQHF. V gene TRBV6-6 combines with J gene TRBJ1-5; D unresolved. Germline assignment: CDR1 MNHNY and CDR2 SVGAGI (reference sequence). The CDR3 loop spans 14 amino acids. V was cut by 2 bases and J by 5 bases, with 10 bases left in between.